This passage covers 18 T cell receptor beta chains from one sample sequenced in a study of T-cell memory formation after mild COVID-19. TCRdb called the 5' RACE reads again in MiXCR, with one record for every CDR3 protein. The repertoire has just under 150,000 distinct CDR3 sequences, roughly 6.3% of them found once; the top ten carry more than 2%. The sequenced sample was PBMCs or a T cell subset sorted from them (not recorded which). The receptors come from an adult woman who had mild COVID-19 (a few samples of this study predate the infection). Cell type and time point are not known.

This clonotype was counted a few times. The rearrangement joins TRBV5-1 to TRBJ2-2; 8 nucleotides match TRBD2. J gave up 1 base and V 4 bases, and 0 bases lay outside the gene matches. The CDR3 sequence is 14 residues long. CDR1 is SGHRS, CDR2 YFSETQ, per germline. CDR3 loop: CASSTSGNTGELFF. DNA of the CDR3: TGCGCCAGCAGCACTAGCGGGAACACCGGGGAGCTGTTTTTT.

The chain uses TRBV3-1 and TRBJ2-7; the match to TRBD1 covers 10 bases. Germline V gene lookup returns CDR1 LGHDT and CDR2 YNNKEL (reference sequence). The V gene end was trimmed by 1 base and the J gene end by 9 bases; junction bases not matched to a gene: 9. The CDR3 has 15 amino acids. The CDR3: CASSQAGTGARGQYF. In DNA, the CDR3 is TGTGCCAGCAGCCAAGCCGGGACAGGGGCGAGAGGGCAGTACTTC.

V gene TRBV18 combines with J gene TRBJ1-1; tentative D call: TRBD1 (5 bases). Trimming pared 2 bases from V and 1 base from J, leaving 14 bases between. This CDR3 spans 16 amino acids. Germline V lookup: CDR1 KGHSH, CDR2 LQKENI. CDR3 coding DNA: TGTGCCAGCTCACCAAGTACAGGCGACTGGAACACTGAAGCTTTCTTT. This sequence encodes CASSPSTGDWNTEAFF.

This clonotype showed up many times. This chain uses TRBV6-5 with TRBJ1-2, with TRBD1 identical over 7 bases. This CDR3 has 16 amino acids. CDR1 MNHEY and CDR2 SVGAGI come from the germline V gene. The V and J ends lost 2 bases and 3 bases, in that order; junction bases with no gene match: 9. The CDR3 bases are TGTGCCAGCAGTTACCTCCTGACAGGGCAGGACTATGGCTACACCTTC. Translation gives CASSYLLTGQDYGYTF.

The chain has TRBV18 and TRBJ2-7; D gene uncertain. Per the germline V gene, CDR1 is KGHSH and CDR2 is LQKENI. The CDR3 sequence is 14 residues long. V dropped 2 bases and J dropped 3 bases, with 11 bases sitting between them. CDR3 in amino acids: CASSPSSQSYEQYF. The CDR3 DNA follows: TGTGCCAGCTCACCATCGTCTCAGAGCTACGAGCAGTACTTC. The full variable domain, in which reference TRBV18 and TRBJ2-7 provide the parts outside the CDR3, is NAGVMQNPRHLVRRRGQEARLRCSPMKGHSHVYWYRQLPEEGLKFMVYLQKENIIDESGMPKERFSAEFPKEGPSILRIQQVVRGDSAAYFCASSPSSQSYEQYFGPGTRLTVT.

This clonotype has a handful of counts. The chain recombines TRBV12-5 with TRBJ2-1, with 7 bases fitting TRBD2. V shed 3 bases and J 6 bases; nucleotides not matched to a gene: 11. From germline, CDR1 is LGHNT and CDR2 FRNRAP. The CDR3 length is 16 residues. CDR3 region: CASGFWFAGVGNEQFF. The DNA of the CDR3 is TGTGCTAGTGGTTTTTGGTTCGCGGGAGTTGGCAATGAGCAGTTCTTC.

CDR3 sequence: CASSQEPGPNYYEQYF. The CDR3 coding sequence is TGCGCCAGCAGCCAGGAGCCGGGACCCAATTACTACGAGCAGTACTTC. The chain employs TRBV4-1 and TRBJ2-7; D may correspond to TRBD1 or TRBD2 (5 bases each). Germline values: CDR1 MGHRA, CDR2 YSYEKL. CDR3 length equals 16 residues. V was clipped by 3 bases and J by 3 bases, with 18 bases between them.

This sequence joins TRBV12-3 or TRBV12-4 and TRBJ1-6; D gene uncertain. V lost 5 bases and J lost 7, with 3 bases in between. The CDR3 has 11 residues. The DNA of the CDR3 is TGTGCCAGCAGTAGCAATTCACCCCTCCACTTT. Protein product: CASSSNSPLHF.

This clonotype has ten or more counts. V and J are TRBV11-2 and TRBJ2-2; 7 nucleotides match TRBD1. The CDR3 sequence is 15 residues long. V shed 5 bases, J shed 2 bases, and the junction held 5 bases outside the gene matches. The germline CDR1 and CDR2 sequences are SGHAT and FQNNGV. As DNA, the CDR3 is TGTGCCAGCAGCCCGGACAGGACCAACACCGGGGAGCTGTTTTTT. This sequence encodes CASSPDRTNTGELFF.

V and J are TRBV28 and TRBJ1-2; D is ambiguous. Germline V lookup: CDR1 MDHEN, CDR2 SYDVKM. Trimming left V 2 bases short and J 5 bases short, with 15 bases between. CDR3 length: 15 residues. CDR3 nucleotide sequence: TGTGCCAGCAGTTTAGTGAGGGCCCCGGGGTATGGCTACACCTTC. This sequence encodes CASSLVRAPGYGYTF.

This clonotype has just a few counts. V gene TRBV29-1 combines with J gene TRBJ2-3; perhaps TRBD2 as D (5 bases). Germline V CDR1 and CDR2: SQVTM, ANQGSEA. Trimming stripped 0 bases from V and 3 bases from J, with 13 bases between. The CDR3 covers 15 residues. This CDR3 is CSVEEGGPKTDTQYF. DNA for the CDR3: TGCAGCGTTGAAGAAGGAGGTCCCAAAACAGATACGCAGTATTTT.

This clonotype appeared a few times. The chain is built from TRBV12-5 and TRBJ2-7; TRBD1 matches 9 bases. CDR3 length: 15 residues. The germline gives CDR1 LGHNT, CDR2 FRNRAP. V shed 2 bases and J 3 bases; nucleotides not matched to a gene: 5. CDR3 amino acids: CASGLPRTGVYEQYF. CDR3 DNA: TGTGCTAGTGGTTTGCCACGGACAGGGGTCTACGAGCAGTACTTC.

This chain links TRBV7-9 with TRBJ2-7, with D hard to call. Deletions cut 3 bases from V and 0 bases from J, with 6 bases between. Germline lookup yields CDR1 SEHNR and CDR2 FQNEAQ (reference sequence). This CDR3 contains 13 residues. The CDR3 is CASSFSDSYEQYF. The CDR3 coding sequence is TGTGCCAGCAGCTTTTCAGACTCCTACGAGCAGTACTTC.

This clonotype was seen at least ten times. The chain carries TRBV24-1 and TRBJ2-7, with TRBD1 identical over 8 bases. Germline values: CDR1 KGHDR, CDR2 SFDVKD. V shed 6 bases and J 6 bases; nucleotides not matched to a gene: 9. This CDR3 is 14 amino acids long. CDR3 coding DNA: TGTGCCACCAGTATGGGGGCGGGACAGGCCGAGCAGTACTTC. Protein product: CATSMGAGQAEQYF.

This clonotype was observed at least ten times. The chain employs TRBV11-2 and TRBJ2-1; TRBD1 matches 7 bases. Germline-derived CDR1 and CDR2 are SGHAT and FQNNGV. This CDR3 is 15 amino acids long. V lost 5 bases and J lost 6; bases outside the gene matches: 10. CDR3: CASSLYRGLGNEQFF. The CDR3 DNA reads as TGTGCCAGCAGCCTGTACAGGGGATTGGGCAATGAGCAGTTCTTC. Together with reference TRBV11-2 and TRBJ2-1, the CDR3 gives the full variable domain: EAGVAQSPRYKIIEKRQSVAFWCNPISGHATLYWYQQILGQGPKLLIQFQNNGVVDDSQLPKDRFSAERLKGVDSTLKIQPAKLEDSAVYLCASSLYRGLGNEQFFGPGTRLTVL.

This clonotype was seen repeatedly, ten times or more. The J gene is TRBJ2-1, the V gene TRBV6-5, with TRBD2 identical over 12 bases. The CDR3 has 15 amino acids. Germline V gives CDR1 MNHEY, CDR2 SVGAGI. V lost 11 bases to trimming and J lost 7 bases; unmatched junction nucleotides: 12. This CDR3 is CAFNRLAGEVNEQFF. CDR3 nucleotides: TGTGCCTTTAACCGACTAGCGGGAGAGGTTAATGAGCAGTTCTTC.

The chain uses TRBV18 and TRBJ1-1; D perhaps matches TRBD1 (6 bases). The CDR3 spans 14 residues. With 4 bases removed from V and 0 bases from J, the gap between germline ends came to 9 bases. Germline V lookup: CDR1 KGHSH, CDR2 LQKENI. This chain's CDR3 is CASSQDRMNTEAFF. CDR3 coding DNA: TGTGCCAGCTCACAGGACAGAATGAACACTGAAGCTTTCTTT.

This clonotype was seen only a few times. This chain connects TRBV9 to TRBJ1-2; D is undetermined. The CDR3 runs to 15 residues. Germline CDR1 SGDLS, CDR2 YYNGEE. Trimming shortened V by 0 bases and J by 4 bases, and 13 bases separated the two germline ends. Written as DNA, the CDR3 is TGTGCCAGCAGCGTAGAAGGGCGCGGAGTCTATGGCTACACCTTC. Its protein product is CASSVEGRGVYGYTF.